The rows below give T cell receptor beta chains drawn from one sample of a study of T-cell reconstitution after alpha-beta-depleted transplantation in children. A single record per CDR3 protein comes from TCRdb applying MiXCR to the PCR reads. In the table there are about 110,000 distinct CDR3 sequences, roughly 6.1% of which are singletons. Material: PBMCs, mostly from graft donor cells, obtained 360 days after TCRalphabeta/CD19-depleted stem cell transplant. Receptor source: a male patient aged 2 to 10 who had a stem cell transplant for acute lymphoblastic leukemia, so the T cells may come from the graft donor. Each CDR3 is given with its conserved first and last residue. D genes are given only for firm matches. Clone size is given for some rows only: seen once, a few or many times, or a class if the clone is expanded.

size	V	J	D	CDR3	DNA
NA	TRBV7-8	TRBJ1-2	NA	CASSLATQYLNYGYTF	TGTGCCAGCAGCTTAGCTACACAGTATCTTAACTATGGCTACACCTTC
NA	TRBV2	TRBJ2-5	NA	CASSGIRGQETQYF	TGTGCCAGCAGTGGCATCCGGGGCCAAGAGACCCAGTACTTC
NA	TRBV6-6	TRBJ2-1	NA	CASSWEVYNEQFF	TGTGCCAGCAGTTGGGAGGTCTACAATGAGCAGTTCTTC
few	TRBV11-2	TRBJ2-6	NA	CASSLGWETISSGANVLTF	TGTGCCAGCAGCTTAGGATGGGAAACAATATCCTCTGGGGCCAACGTCCTGACTTTC
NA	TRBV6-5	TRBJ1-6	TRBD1	CASSRQGRVHSPLHF	TGTGCCAGCAGCCGACAGGGGAGGGTTCATTCACCCCTCCACTTT
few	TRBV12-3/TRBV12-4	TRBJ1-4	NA	CASSSGTWEKLFF	TGTGCCAGCAGTTCCGGGACTTGGGAAAAACTGTTTTTT
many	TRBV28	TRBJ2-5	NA	CASEGRQDSPQETQYF	TGTGCCAGCGAGGGGAGACAGGATTCACCACAAGAGACCCAGTACTTC
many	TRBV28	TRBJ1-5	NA	CASSLGRKQPQHF	TGTGCCAGCAGTCTCGGCAGGAAACAGCCCCAGCATTTT
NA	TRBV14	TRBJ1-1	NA	CASSQAKHTEAFF	TGTGCCAGCAGCCAAGCGAAACACACTGAAGCTTTCTTT
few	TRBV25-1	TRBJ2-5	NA	CASSPTGGGPQETQYF	TGTGCCAGCAGTCCGACTGGGGGCGGGCCTCAAGAGACCCAGTACTTC
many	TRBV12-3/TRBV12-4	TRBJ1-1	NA	CASSLMGSTEAFF	TGTGCCAGCAGTTTAATGGGGTCCACTGAAGCTTTCTTT
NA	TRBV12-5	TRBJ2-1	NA	CASGLSRGYNEQFF	TGTGCTAGTGGTTTGTCAAGGGGGTACAATGAGCAGTTCTTC
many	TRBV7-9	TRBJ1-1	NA	CASSLARLDTEAFF	TGTGCCAGCAGCTTAGCGCGACTCGACACTGAAGCTTTCTTT
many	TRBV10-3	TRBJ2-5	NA	CAISESRYQETQYF	TGTGCCATCAGTGAGTCGCGCTACCAAGAGACCCAGTACTTC
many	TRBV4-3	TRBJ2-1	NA	CASSSRDSWGDEQFF	TGCGCCAGCAGCTCCCGGGACTCCTGGGGCGATGAGCAGTTCTTC
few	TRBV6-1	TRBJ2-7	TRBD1	CASSTRGTGPSYEQYF	TGTGCCAGCAGTACCCGTGGGACAGGCCCTTCCTACGAGCAGTACTTC
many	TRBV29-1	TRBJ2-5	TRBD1	CSGKQGARETQYF	TGCAGCGGGAAACAGGGGGCCAGGGAGACCCAGTACTTC
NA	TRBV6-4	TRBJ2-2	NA	CASSYWPANTGELFF	TGTGCCAGCAGTTACTGGCCTGCGAACACCGGGGAGCTGTTTTTT
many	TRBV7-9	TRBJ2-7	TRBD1	CASSLEPGQGVFYEQYF	TGTGCCAGCAGCTTAGAGCCGGGACAGGGGGTCTTCTACGAGCAGTACTTC
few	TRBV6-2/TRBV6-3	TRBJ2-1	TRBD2	CASSRLAGGYSGQFF	TGTGCCAGCAGCAGACTAGCGGGGGGATATTCGGGGCAGTTCTTC
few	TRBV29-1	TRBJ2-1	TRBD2	CSVVLAASYNEQFF	TGCAGCGTCGTTCTAGCGGCCTCCTACAATGAGCAGTTCTTC
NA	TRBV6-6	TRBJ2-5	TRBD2	CASSGGSQYF	TGTGCCAGCAGCGGGGGGTCCCAGTACTTC
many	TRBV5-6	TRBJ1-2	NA	CASFGGSYGYTF	TGTGCCAGCTTTGGGGGGAGCTATGGCTACACCTTC
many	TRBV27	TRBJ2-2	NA	CASRVLRGTGELFF	TGTGCCAGCAGGGTCCTTCGGGGCACCGGGGAGCTGTTTTTT
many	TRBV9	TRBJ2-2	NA	CASSPGLYTGELFF	TGTGCCAGCAGCCCCGGGCTTTACACCGGGGAGCTGTTTTTT
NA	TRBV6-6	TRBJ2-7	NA	CASIKGPKYEQYF	TGTGCCAGCATTAAGGGGCCAAAATACGAGCAGTACTTC
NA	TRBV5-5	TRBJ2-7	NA	CASSLGHPPVSF	TGTGCCAGCAGCTTGGGACACCCCCCGGTGAGCTTC
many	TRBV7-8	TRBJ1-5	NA	CASSLEEISNQPQHF	TGTGCCAGCAGCTTAGAGGAGATTAGCAATCAGCCCCAGCATTTT
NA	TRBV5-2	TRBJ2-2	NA	CARGPGLHSGELFF	TGTGCCAGGGGCCCCGGGCTCCACTCCGGGGAGCTGTTTTTT
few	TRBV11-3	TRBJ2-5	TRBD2	CASSSGSGRYQETQYF	TGTGCCAGCAGCTCTGGTAGCGGGAGGTACCAAGAGACCCAGTACTTC
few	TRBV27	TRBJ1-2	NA	CASSLDGVGGYTF	TGTGCCAGCAGTCTCGACGGGGTGGGTGGCTACACCTTC
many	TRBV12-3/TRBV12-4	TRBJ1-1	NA	CASSPGQTMNTEAFF	TGTGCCAGCAGCCCTGGGCAGACTATGAACACTGAAGCTTTCTTT
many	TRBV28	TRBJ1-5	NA	CASSLYDSNQPQHF	TGTGCCAGCAGTTTATACGACAGCAATCAGCCCCAGCATTTT
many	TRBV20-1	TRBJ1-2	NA	CSARDLRVTDYGYTF	TGCAGTGCTAGAGATCTCAGGGTTACTGACTATGGCTACACCTTC
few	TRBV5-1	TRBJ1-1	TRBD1	CASSSTDRGLMNTEAFF	TGCGCCAGCAGCTCGACGGACAGGGGCCTCATGAACACTGAAGCTTTCTTT
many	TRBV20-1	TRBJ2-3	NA	CSARGGGGSRNTQYF	TGCAGTGCTAGAGGGGGGGGCGGGAGTCGAAATACGCAGTATTTT
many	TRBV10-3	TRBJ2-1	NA	CAISELGAYNEQFF	TGTGCCATCAGTGAGTTGGGGGCTTACAATGAGCAGTTCTTC
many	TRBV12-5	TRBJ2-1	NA	CASGLISGTEQFF	TGTGCTAGTGGTTTGATTTCGGGGACTGAGCAGTTCTTC
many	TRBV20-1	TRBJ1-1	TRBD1	CSPGTQGRTEAFF	TGCAGTCCAGGGACACAGGGGAGGACTGAAGCTTTCTTT
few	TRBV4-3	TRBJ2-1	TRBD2	CASSQDFSGSGNEQFF	TGCGCCAGCAGCCAAGATTTCAGCGGGAGCGGCAATGAGCAGTTCTTC
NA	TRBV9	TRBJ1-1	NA	CASSVAQLGLGMNTEAFF	TGTGCCAGCAGCGTAGCACAATTAGGGTTGGGAATGAACACTGAAGCTTTCTTT
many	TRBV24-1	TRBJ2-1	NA	CATSWGYNEQFF	TGTGCCACCAGTTGGGGCTACAATGAGCAGTTCTTC
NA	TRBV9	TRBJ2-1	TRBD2	CASSGGLAGVNEQFF	TGTGCCAGCAGCGGGGGACTAGCGGGAGTAAATGAGCAGTTCTTC
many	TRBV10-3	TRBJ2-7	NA	CAISESQEQYF	TGTGCCATCAGTGAGTCGCAAGAGCAGTACTTC
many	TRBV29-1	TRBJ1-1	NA	CSVETRRTEAFF	TGCAGCGTTGAAACCCGGCGGACTGAAGCTTTCTTT
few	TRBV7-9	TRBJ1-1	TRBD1	CASSLNTGVTEAFF	TGTGCCAGCAGCTTAAACACAGGGGTAACTGAAGCTTTCTTT
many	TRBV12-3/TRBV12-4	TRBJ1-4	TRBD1	CASSNDRGPTNEKLFF	TGTGCCAGCAGTAACGACAGGGGGCCAACTAATGAAAAACTGTTTTTT
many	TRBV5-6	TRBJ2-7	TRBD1	CASKGTAYEQYF	TGTGCCAGTAAAGGGACAGCCTACGAGCAGTACTTC
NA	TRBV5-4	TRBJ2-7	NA	CASSLGGKVSYEQYF	TGTGCCAGCAGCTTGGGTGGCAAAGTCTCCTACGAGCAGTACTTC
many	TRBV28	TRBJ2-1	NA	CASIPRGPRNEQFF	TGTGCCAGCATTCCTAGAGGACCACGGAATGAGCAGTTCTTC
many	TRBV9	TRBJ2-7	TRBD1	CASSQGQGDEQYF	TGTGCCAGCAGCCAAGGACAGGGGGACGAGCAGTACTTC
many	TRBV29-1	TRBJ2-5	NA	CSERTGSEETQYF	TGCAGCGAGAGAACAGGGAGCGAAGAGACCCAGTACTTC
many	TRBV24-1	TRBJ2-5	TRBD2	CATSDPTPSGPTQETQYF	TGTGCCACCAGTGACCCTACCCCTAGCGGACCTACCCAAGAGACCCAGTACTTC